Detailed here is one T cell receptor (beta chain). Assay used: immunoSEQ multiplex PCR; TCRdb lists only in-frame clones, some missing. The data show tens of thousands of clones, about 90% seen once. V shed 7 bases and J 2 bases; nucleotides not matched to a gene: 4. The germline V gene has CDR1 MNHEY and CDR2 SMNVEV (reference sequence). The CDR3 extends over 14 amino acids. The data are from a study of control samples from healthy donors and cancer patients. The receptor was derived from a woman in her 50s in good health. Sequencing was performed on blood. The chain uses TRBV27 and TRBJ2-1; 8 nucleotides match TRBD2. The CDR3 DNA follows: TGTGCCAGCAACCGGGAGGGTACCTACAATGAGCAGTTCTTC. Translating it yields CASNREGTYNEQFF.